This T cell receptor (beta chain) was captured by sequencing in a study of shared clonotypes between healthy human individuals. Study-wide findings and caveats: Among non-shared clonotypes, generation probabilities were lower than among those shared by all four donors.

Regarding this clone: Its specificity is not known.

Repertoires were generated with immunoSEQ multiplex PCR, while TCRdb's copy carries only in-frame clones and drops some. Of over a million clones listed, approximately 80% are singletons. The CDR3 runs to 13 residues. V was clipped by 6 bases and J by 4 bases, with 13 bases between them. Germline V gene data show CDR1 as ENHRY and CDR2 as SYGVKD. The authors divided CD4+ cells into CD45RA+ naive and CD45RA-negative memory subsets. The chain combines TRBV10-3 with TRBJ2-7, with a tentative D call TRBD1 (6 bases). The TCR was taken from a young man in good health. Some clones in this sample may be carry-over from other donors' samples. Sequencing input: memory CD4+ T cells from PBMCs. The sample's subset: CD45RA-negative fraction. CDR3 in amino acids: CAISRDTRYEQYF. The DNA for the CDR3 is TGTGCCATCAGCCGGGACACTCGATACGAGCAGTACTTC.